This T cell receptor beta chain was sequenced during a study of blood T cells in healthy people across ages. Study-level information: About one barcoded beta molecule was captured per two T cells (by template switching).

The V end was cut by 7 bases, the J end by 0 bases, with 13 bases between. The germline gives CDR1 DFQATT, CDR2 SNEGSKA (reference sequence). The CDR3 consists of 14 residues. The sample holds one count of this clonotype. The use of a sample-barcoded 5' primer and a J-beta primer mix characterized a second PCR of roughly 6 to 11 cycles. TCRdb reprocessed the 5' RACE reads via MiXCR and lists one record per CDR3 protein. The data show 850,000 to 1,000,000 distinct CDR3 sequences, just over 50% seen once. Donation came from healthy Caucasian individuals in Russia who were aged about 6 to 95. Each of the donors had 8 to 10 milliliters of peripheral blood drawn into EDTA-treated Vacutainer tubes.

The receptor was derived from a woman aged 55-69 years in good health. The source material was blood. The chain combines TRBV20-1 with TRBJ1-5; D gene ambiguous. CDR3 DNA: TGCAGTGGGAACTCGGGGTTTAGCAATCAGCCCCAGCATTTT. Residues: CSGNSGFSNQPQHF.